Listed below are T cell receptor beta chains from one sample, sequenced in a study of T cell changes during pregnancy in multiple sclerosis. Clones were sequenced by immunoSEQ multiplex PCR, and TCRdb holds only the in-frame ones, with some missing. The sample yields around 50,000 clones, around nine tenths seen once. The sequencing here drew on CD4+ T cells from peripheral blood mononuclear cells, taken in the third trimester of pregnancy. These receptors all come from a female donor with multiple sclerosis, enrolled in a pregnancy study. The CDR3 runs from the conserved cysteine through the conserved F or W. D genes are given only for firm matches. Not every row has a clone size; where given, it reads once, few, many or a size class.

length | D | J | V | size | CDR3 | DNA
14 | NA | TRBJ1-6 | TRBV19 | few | CASSTGFQDSPLHF | TGTGCCAGCTCCACAGGGTTTCAGGATTCACCCCTCCACTTT
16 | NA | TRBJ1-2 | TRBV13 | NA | CASSLGGQGRTYGYTF | TGTGCCAGCAGCTTAGGAGGTCAGGGGCGAACCTATGGCTACACCTTC
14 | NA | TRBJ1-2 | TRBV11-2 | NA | CASSQGMIGDGYTF | TGTGCCAGCAGCCAGGGGATGATTGGAGATGGCTACACCTTC
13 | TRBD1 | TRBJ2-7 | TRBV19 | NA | CASTPGQSYEQYF | TGTGCCAGTACCCCGGGACAGAGCTACGAGCAGTACTTC
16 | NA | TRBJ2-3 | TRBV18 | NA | CASSPMVQGSTDTQYF | TGTGCCAGCTCACCAATGGTTCAGGGAAGCACAGATACGCAGTATTTT
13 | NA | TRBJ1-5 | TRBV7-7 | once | CASSPCRGQPQHF | TGTGCTAGCAGCCCATGTCGGGGTCAGCCCCAGCATTTT
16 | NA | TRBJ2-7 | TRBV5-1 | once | CASSPDSRASPGEQCF | TGCGCCAGCAGCCCCGACTCGCGAGCCTCCCCTGGGGAGCAGTGCTTC
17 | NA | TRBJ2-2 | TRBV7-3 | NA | CASSLTPPVLGTGELFF | TGTGCCAGCAGCTTAACGCCCCCGGTCCTAGGCACCGGGGAGCTGTTTTTT
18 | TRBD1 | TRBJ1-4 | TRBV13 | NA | CASSLGDRGPATNEKLFF | TGTGCCAGCAGCTTAGGGGACAGGGGCCCGGCAACTAATGAAAAACTGTTTTTT
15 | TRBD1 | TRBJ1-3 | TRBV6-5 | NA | CASSRSGTDGNTIYF | TGTGCCAGCAGTCGATCCGGGACAGATGGAAACACCATATATTTT
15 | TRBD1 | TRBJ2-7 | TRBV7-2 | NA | CASSPDRVGPYEQYF | TGTGCCAGCAGCCCCGACAGGGTGGGTCCCTACGAGCAGTACTTC
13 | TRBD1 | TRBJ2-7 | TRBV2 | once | CASRGTGGYEQYF | TGTGCCAGCAGGGGGACAGGGGGTTACGAGCAGTACTTC
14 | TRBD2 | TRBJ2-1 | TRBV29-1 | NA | CSAYPLAGGIEQFF | TGCAGCGCCTACCCGCTAGCGGGGGGTATTGAGCAGTTCTTC
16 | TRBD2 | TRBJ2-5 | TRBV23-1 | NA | CASSHWTSGGAETQYF | TGCGCCAGCAGTCATTGGACTAGCGGGGGGGCAGAGACCCAGTACTTC
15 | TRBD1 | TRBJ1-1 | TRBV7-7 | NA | CASSPIGQENTEAFF | TGTGCTAGCAGCCCCATTGGACAGGAAAACACTGAAGCTTTCTTT
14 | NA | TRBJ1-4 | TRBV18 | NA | CASSPRRGEEKLFF | TGTGCCAGCTCACCAAGGCGGGGAGAGGAAAAACTGTTTTTT
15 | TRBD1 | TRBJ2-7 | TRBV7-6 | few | CASSLAGGDSYEQYF | TGTGCCAGCAGCTTGGCAGGGGGCGACTCCTACGAGCAGTACTTC
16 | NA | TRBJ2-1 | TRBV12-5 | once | CASGATRDSGDRKQFF | TGTGCTAGTGGAGCAACCCGGGACTCCGGCGATCGCAAGCAGTTCTTC
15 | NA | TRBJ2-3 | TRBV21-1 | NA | CAKLLGTSGTDTQYF | TGTGCCAAACTACTCGGGACTAGCGGCACAGATACGCAGTATTTT
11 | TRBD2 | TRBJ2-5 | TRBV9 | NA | CASSPGGTQYF | TGTGCCAGCTCCCCGGGAGGGACCCAGTACTTC
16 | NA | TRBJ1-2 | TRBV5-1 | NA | CASSPAPGPGDYGYTF | TGCGCCAGCAGCCCCGCCCCAGGCCCGGGAGACTATGGCTACACCTTC
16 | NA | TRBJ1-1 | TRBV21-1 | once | CASSTAGTAMNTEAFF | TGTGCCAGCAGCACGGCCGGGACAGCGATGAACACTGAAGCTTTCTTT
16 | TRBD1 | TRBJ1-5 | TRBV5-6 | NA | CASSSITGQGAQPQHF | TGTGCCAGCAGCTCCATAACTGGACAGGGGGCTCAGCCCCAGCATTTT
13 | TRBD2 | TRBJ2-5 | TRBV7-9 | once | CASKKTSPETQYF | TGTGCCAGCAAGAAGACTAGCCCGGAGACCCAGTACTTC
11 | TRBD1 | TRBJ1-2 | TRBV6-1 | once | CASRGQYGYTF | TGTGCCAGCAGGGGACAGTATGGCTACACCTTC
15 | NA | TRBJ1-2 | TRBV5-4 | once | CASSLAGSPNYGYTF | TGTGCCAGCAGCCTGGCTGGGAGCCCTAACTATGGCTACACCTTC
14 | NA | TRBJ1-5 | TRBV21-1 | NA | CASSGGQGNQPQHF | TGTGCCAGCAGCGGGGGACAGGGGAATCAGCCCCAGCATTTT
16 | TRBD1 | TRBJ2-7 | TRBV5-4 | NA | CASSLPAGQGNDEQYF | TGTGCCAGCAGCCTACCCGCGGGACAGGGGAACGACGAGCAGTACTTC
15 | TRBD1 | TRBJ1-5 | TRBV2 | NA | CASSVQGAGNQPQHF | TGTGCCAGCAGCGTACAGGGGGCAGGCAATCAGCCCCAGCATTTT
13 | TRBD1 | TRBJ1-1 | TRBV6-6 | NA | CASSPRDRVEAFF | TGTGCCAGCAGTCCCCGGGACAGGGTTGAAGCTTTCTTT
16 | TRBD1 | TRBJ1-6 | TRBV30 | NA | CAGPPWVGGTRSPLHF | TGTGCCGGACCCCCCTGGGTAGGGGGCACTAGGTCACCCCTCCACTTT
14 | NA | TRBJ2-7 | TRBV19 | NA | CASSPAGNLYEQYF | TGTGCCAGTAGCCCTGCCGGGAACCTCTACGAGCAGTACTTC
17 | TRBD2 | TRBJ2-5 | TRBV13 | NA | CASSLRTSGRSRETQYF | TGTGCCAGCAGCCTCCGGACTAGCGGGAGGTCCCGGGAGACCCAGTACTTC
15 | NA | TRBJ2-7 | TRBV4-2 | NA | CASSQDGNSGYEQYF | TGTGCCAGCAGCCAAGACGGGAATAGCGGCTACGAGCAGTACTTC
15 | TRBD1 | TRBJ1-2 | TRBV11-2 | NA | CASRAGGRRDYGYTF | TGTGCCAGCAGGGCAGGGGGCAGGAGGGACTATGGCTACACCTTC
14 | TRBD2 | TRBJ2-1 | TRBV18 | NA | CASSPGGVYNEQFF | TGTGCCAGCTCACCCGGGGGGGTATACAATGAGCAGTTCTTC
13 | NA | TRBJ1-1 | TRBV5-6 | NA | CASGAGYTTEAFF | TGTGCCAGCGGAGCGGGGTACACGACTGAAGCTTTCTTT
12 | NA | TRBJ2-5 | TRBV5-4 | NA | CASSLVEETQYF | TGTGCCAGCAGCTTGGTCGAAGAGACCCAGTACTTC
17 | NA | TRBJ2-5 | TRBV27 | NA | CASSLFGGRQGGETQYF | TGTGCCAGCAGTTTGTTTGGGGGACGCCAGGGGGGAGAGACCCAGTACTTC
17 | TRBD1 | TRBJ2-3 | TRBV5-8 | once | CASSWTGGSQAADTQYF | TGTGCCAGCAGTTGGACAGGGGGCAGTCAGGCGGCAGATACGCAGTATTTT
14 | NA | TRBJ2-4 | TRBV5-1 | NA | CASRREGGRNIQYF | TGCGCCAGCAGAAGGGAGGGGGGTAGGAACATTCAGTACTTC
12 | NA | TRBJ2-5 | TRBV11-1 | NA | CASSSQLETQYF | TGTGCCAGCAGCTCGCAGTTGGAGACCCAGTACTTC
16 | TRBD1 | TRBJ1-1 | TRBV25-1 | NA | CASSWGVGTGDTEAFF | TGTGCCAGCAGTTGGGGGGTGGGGACAGGGGACACTGAAGCTTTCTTT
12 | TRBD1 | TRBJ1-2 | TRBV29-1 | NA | CSGEQGTYGYTF | TGCAGCGGGGAACAGGGGACCTATGGCTACACCTTC
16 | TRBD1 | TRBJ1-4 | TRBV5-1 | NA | CASSLGMTGRDEKLFF | TGCGCCAGCAGCTTGGGAATGACAGGGCGGGATGAAAAACTGTTTTTT